A selection of T cell receptor beta chains follows, all from one sample in a study of blood T cell repertoires in COVID-19. TCRdb's copy holds only in-frame clones and misses some; the assay was immunoSEQ multiplex PCR. In the table there are around 68,000 clones, approximately 90% of which are singletons. Sequencing was performed on peripheral blood. The receptors were sampled from a human donor in a cohort sampled during active COVID-19. Each CDR3 is given with its conserved first and last residue. Each record gives: J gene, clone size, V gene, D gene, CDR3 DNA, CDR3 protein. A D gene is named only where the DNA matches it firmly. A clone size is listed for some rows: how often the clone was seen (once, few, many), or a class if it is expanded.

j_call: TRBJ2-5
clone_size: NA
v_call: TRBV27
d_call: NA
cdr3_nt: TGTGCCAGCCGGACAGATCAAGAGACCCAGTACTTC
cdr3_aa: CASRTDQETQYF

j_call: TRBJ2-5
clone_size: NA
v_call: TRBV7-2
d_call: NA
cdr3_nt: TGTGCCAGCAGCTTGGTGCCCCCCCCCGGAGAGACCCAGTACTTC
cdr3_aa: CASSLVPPPGETQYF

j_call: TRBJ2-3
clone_size: NA
v_call: TRBV27
d_call: TRBD1
cdr3_nt: TGTGCCAGCTGGCAGGGGGTCTCAGATACGCAGTATTTT
cdr3_aa: CASWQGVSDTQYF

j_call: TRBJ2-1
clone_size: NA
v_call: TRBV5-8
d_call: TRBD1
cdr3_nt: TGTGCCAGCAGCTTGGGGCAGGGGGAGTCAGTTAAGCAGTTCTTC
cdr3_aa: CASSLGQGESVKQFF

j_call: TRBJ1-4
clone_size: NA
v_call: TRBV1
d_call: NA
cdr3_nt: TGCACCAGCAGGGTCGGACTGATATATGAAAAACTGTTTTTT
cdr3_aa: CTSRVGLIYEKLFF

j_call: TRBJ1-1
clone_size: few
v_call: TRBV7-6
d_call: NA
cdr3_nt: TGTGCCAGCAGCTTAAGCAGGTTGAACACTGAAGCTTTCTTT
cdr3_aa: CASSLSRLNTEAFF

j_call: TRBJ1-1
clone_size: NA
v_call: TRBV11-3
d_call: NA
cdr3_nt: TGTGCCAGCAGCTTAGGCCCATCGGGGAGGGTCGAGAACACTGAAGCTTTCTTT
cdr3_aa: CASSLGPSGRVENTEAFF

j_call: TRBJ2-1
clone_size: NA
v_call: TRBV19
d_call: NA
cdr3_nt: TGTGCCAGTAGTATATTCAACAATGAGCAGTTCTTC
cdr3_aa: CASSIFNNEQFF

j_call: TRBJ1-6
clone_size: NA
v_call: TRBV9
d_call: TRBD1
cdr3_nt: TGTGCCAGCAGCTCCCACAGGGGAAGCTCCTATAATTCACCCCTCCACTTT
cdr3_aa: CASSSHRGSSYNSPLHF

j_call: TRBJ2-1
clone_size: NA
v_call: TRBV6-2/TRBV6-3
d_call: TRBD2
cdr3_nt: TGTGCCAGCACCCCCGGACCGAACCGACCCTTAGGGGACCTAGCGGCTATATACAATGAGCAGTTCTTC
cdr3_aa: CASTPGPNRPLGDLAAIYNEQFF

j_call: TRBJ1-2
clone_size: NA
v_call: TRBV4-2
d_call: NA
cdr3_nt: TGTGCCAGCAGCCAAGCCGGGAACAGAGAGATTGGTGGCTACACCTTC
cdr3_aa: CASSQAGNREIGGYTF

j_call: TRBJ2-7
clone_size: NA
v_call: TRBV6-2/TRBV6-3
d_call: TRBD2
cdr3_nt: TGTGCCAGCAGTTACTCGATGTGGGGGGCTAGCGGGACCCCCTACGAGCAGTACTTC
cdr3_aa: CASSYSMWGASGTPYEQYF